This section outlines one TCR beta chain sequence together with its context. The record originates from a study of cytomegalovirus exposure and HLA in healthy donors. Study context: The study's early data release held about 85 million unique TCRs from HLA-typed donors.

PCR employed 60 Vbeta and 13 Jbeta primers. Authors' methods: Unique TCR beta chains totaled roughly 79 million in a later count, with around 11 million of them shared. Produced via immunoSEQ multiplex PCR; TCRdb's table is partial and in-frame only. V, J and clone size were drawn from that table, and D and trimming were deduced from the DNA. The sample contains 150,000 to 200,000 clones, roughly 84% of which appear only once. Germline CDR1 SGHDT, CDR2 YYEEEE. This CDR3 is built from 16 residues. Trimming pared 3 bases from V and 0 bases from J, leaving 13 bases between. This receptor was identified in a man aged 18 to 30 in good health and CMV-seropositive. Sequencing was done on a sample of PBMCs. The J gene is TRBJ1-5, the V gene TRBV5-6; no clear D. The CDR3 protein is CASSWGGQLSNQPQHF. The DNA for the CDR3 is TGTGCCAGCAGCTGGGGAGGGCAGCTTAGCAATCAGCCCCAGCATTTT.